This T cell receptor beta chain was recorded in a study of cytomegalovirus exposure and HLA in healthy donors. In the study overall: Earlier work reported 117 million unique TCR beta sequences from 180 million or so T cells. Study results and caveats: Most CMV-associated TCR beta chains appeared HLA-restricted in a later analysis. Clonal expansion was found to be greater in HLA-associated TCR beta chains than in equally common others in a later analysis. Most TCR sequences were uncommon, yet certain public TCRs appeared in many donors.

The PCR made use of 60 Vbeta and 13 Jbeta primers. The repertoire was sequenced with immunoSEQ multiplex PCR; TCRdb's copy has only in-frame clones and lacks some. The sample lists about 170,000 clones; around 81% were seen once. Germline-derived CDR1 and CDR2 are MGHRA and YSYEKL. Deletions cut 1 base from V and 0 bases from J, with 9 bases between. CDR3 size: 15 residues. As to this clone: The target antigen is unknown.

The sample consisted of PBMCs. The sequence derives from a young woman in good health and CMV-seropositive. The chain employs TRBV4-1 and TRBJ1-2; no reliable D call. The chain's CDR3 is CASSQGPGANYGYTF. The DNA of the CDR3 is TGCGCCAGCAGCCAAGGTCCTGGAGCTAACTATGGCTACACCTTC.